These 10 T cell receptor beta chains originate from one sample sequenced in a study of regulatory T cells in long-lasting Graves disease. Noted time point: persistent/refractory GD, antithyroid drugs over 5 years with positive TRAb. There was RNA extracted from PBMCs, and the TCR library was made from it. Arm-PCR with iRepertoire HTBI primers amplified the CDR3 regions for these TCR beta libraries. One entry per CDR3 protein, called by TCRdb with MiXCR from the multiplex PCR reads. The sample lists 650,000 to 700,000 distinct CDR3 sequences; 25% to 30% were seen once. The sample was peripheral blood mononuclear cells (PBMCs), taken when the disease was refractory, from a patient treated with antithyroid drugs. The receptors here all came from a female donor with Graves disease.

The table lists this clonotype with many counts. This chain uses TRBV12-5 with TRBJ1-2; TRBD1 aligns across 10 bases. The CDR3 covers 16 residues. Trimming removed 5 bases from V and 6 bases from J; junction bases left unmatched: 12. Germline V CDR1 and CDR2: LGHNT, FRNRAP. CDR3 in amino acids: CASGHSRDRGIHGYTF. DNA for the CDR3: TGTGCTAGTGGTCACTCCCGGGACAGGGGTATCCATGGCTACACCTTC.

The chain carries TRBV3-1 and TRBJ1-4; D is perhaps TRBD1 (6 bases). In germline, CDR1 is LGHDT, CDR2 YNNKEL (reference sequence). V gave up 2 bases and J gave up 6 bases, with 22 bases separating them. The CDR3 contains 18 residues. CDR3 region: CASSQKAGVSQLDEKLFF. In nucleotides, the CDR3 is TGTGCCAGCAGCCAAAAAGCAGGGGTCTCCCAGTTGGATGAAAAACTGTTTTTT.

This clonotype was recorded a few times. The chain joins TRBV4-1 to TRBJ1-5, with D unclear. Germline assignment: CDR1 MGHRA and CDR2 YSYEKL. CDR3 length equals 15 residues. V was pared by 0 bases and J by 2 bases, with 8 bases between. CDR3 residues: CASSQEIDGNQPQHF. CDR3 coding DNA: TGCGCCAGCAGCCAAGAAATCGACGGCAATCAGCCCCAGCATTTT.

To note about this clonotype: The conserved phenylalanine or tryptophan is not found at the CDR3 terminus, so this likely reflects a read error. The V call is TRBV2, the J call TRBJ1-5, with D unresolved. The V gene's germline CDR1 is SNHLY and CDR2 FYNNEI. This CDR3 contains 14 residues. Trimming stripped 7 bases from V and 0 bases from J, with 10 bases between. DNA of the CDR3: TGTGCCAGCAAGGCAGGATATAGCAATCAGCCCCAGCATCTT. Translation: CASKAGYSNQPQHL.

This clonotype was observed a handful of times. The rearrangement uses TRBV28 and TRBJ1-1; no definite D call. Germline loops: CDR1 MDHEN, CDR2 SYDVKM. This CDR3 has 16 residues. V lost 3 bases to trimming and J lost 0 bases, with 14 bases between them. The CDR3 reads CASSFEGRSLNTEAFF. Written as DNA, the CDR3 is TGTGCCAGCAGTTTTGAGGGCAGGAGCTTGAACACTGAAGCTTTCTTT.

This clonotype was counted a few times. The chain has TRBV3-1 and TRBJ2-5; no firm D call. The ends were cut back, 1 base at V and 7 bases at J, with 10 bases in the middle. In germline, CDR1 is LGHDT, CDR2 YNNKEL (reference sequence). CDR3 length equals 13 residues. The CDR3 is CASSQVGVLTQYF. DNA of the CDR3: TGTGCCAGCAGCCAAGTAGGCGTTTTGACCCAGTACTTC.

The sample holds many counts of this clonotype. The chain uses TRBV11-3 and TRBJ2-5; D uncertain. Trimming pared 5 bases from V and 4 bases from J, leaving 11 bases between. In germline, CDR1 is SGHNT, CDR2 YENEEA. This CDR3 is built from 13 residues. CDR3 coding DNA: TGTGCCAGCAGCCTCGCATTAAGAGAGACCCAGTACTTC. It is translated as CASSLALRETQYF.

This clonotype has just a few counts. The V and J genes are TRBV15 and TRBJ1-5; D gene ambiguous. Germline V gene lookup returns CDR1 LNHNV and CDR2 YYDKDF (reference sequence). Between the trimmed V and J ends, which lost 1 base and 6 bases, there was a span of 13 bases. There are 15 residues in the CDR3. CDR3 DNA sequence: TGTGCCACCAGCAGAGCCCTTGCGGGTCCTCAGCCCCAGCATTTT. Its protein product is CATSRALAGPQPQHF.

The chain uses TRBV9 and TRBJ1-2; D remains ambiguous. The CDR3 runs 13 residues. The V end was cut by 5 bases, the J end by 3 bases, with 11 bases between. The germline V gene encodes CDR1 SGDLS and CDR2 YYNGEE. CDR3 bases: TGTGCCAGCAGTGCTACCGGGGACTATGGCTACACCTTC. Translating gives CASSATGDYGYTF.

This clonotype has more than one count but fewer than ten. The J gene is TRBJ2-7, the V gene TRBV5-5, with unresolved D. V lost 0 bases and J lost 6, with 16 bases in between. The germline gives CDR1 SGHKS, CDR2 YYEKEE (reference sequence). The CDR3 has 15 residues. The CDR3 sequence: CASSLALRVVGEQYF. CDR3 sequence (DNA): TGTGCCAGCAGCTTGGCCCTCCGCGTGGTCGGCGAGCAGTACTTC.